Following are 20 T cell receptor beta chains from one sample sequenced in a study of cytomegalovirus exposure and HLA in healthy donors (dated by TCRdb to 2016 to 2017). Receptor amplification or capture employed the immunoSEQ multiplex PCR assay. A mixture of 60 forward primers for TCR Vbeta segments and 13 reverse primers for TCR Jbeta segments was used in the multiplex PCR. TCRdb holds this immuneACCESS table with in-frame rearrangements only. Some clones are missing; in checked studies, unresolved V genes explain under half, and the rest has no known cause. Across this sample there are about 120,000 clones, with roughly 82% seen only once. Approximately 6.3% of the sample is in the top ten clones. Sequencing was carried out using PBMCs. The receptors come from a man aged 18 to 30 in good health and CMV-seropositive.

The CDR3 spells CATSRDLGELFF. The CDR3 nucleotides are TGTGCCACCAGCAGAGATCTAGGGGAGCTGTTTTTT. This chain links TRBV15 with TRBJ2-2; D remains ambiguous. The CDR3 runs to 12 residues. Trimming took 0 bases from V and 8 from J, leaving 4 bases between them. CDR1 and CDR2 (germline): LNHNV, YYDKDF (reference sequence).

The chain uses TRBV5-1 and TRBJ2-1; 9 positions agree with TRBD2. V gave up 4 bases and J gave up 5 bases; unmatched junction bases: 4. The CDR3 sequence is 14 residues long. In germline, CDR1 is SGHRS, CDR2 YFSETQ. The CDR3 region has the DNA TGCGCCAGCAGCGCGGGACTAGCCCACAATGAGCAGTTCTTC. It is translated as CASSAGLAHNEQFF.

The V and J genes are TRBV30 and TRBJ2-3; 7 nucleotides match TRBD2. The CDR3 totals 19 residues. Trimming took 0 bases from V and 1 from J; bases not matched to a gene: 16. Germline values: CDR1 GTSNPN, CDR2 SVGIG (reference sequence). The DNA of the CDR3 is TGTGCCTGGAGTGTACACGGCGGGAGACGGTTAAGTGGCACAGATACGCAGTATTTT. It yields the protein CAWSVHGGRRLSGTDTQYF.

V gene TRBV4-1 combines with J gene TRBJ2-7; 8 bases fit TRBD2. The CDR3 contains 14 residues. The germline V gene has CDR1 MGHRA and CDR2 YSYEKL. V lost 0 bases to trimming and J lost 3 bases; unmatched junction nucleotides: 1. The CDR3 DNA reads TGCGCCAGCAGCCAAGAAGCGGGGGACTACGAGCAGTACTTC. Translation gives CASSQEAGDYEQYF.

The chain couples TRBV5-8 to TRBJ2-3, with D hard to call. The CDR3 length is 12 residues. Trimming stripped 2 bases from V and 3 bases from J, with 4 bases between. Germline V gives CDR1 SGHTS, CDR2 YDEGEE. The CDR3 DNA follows: TGTGCCAGCAGCTTCGGGACAGATACGCAGTATTTT. Protein sequence: CASSFGTDTQYF. The full variable domain, in which reference TRBV5-8 and TRBJ2-3 provide the parts outside the CDR3, is EAGVTQSPTHLIKTRGQQATLRCSPISGHTSVYWYQQALGLGLQFLLWYDEGEERNRGNFPPRFSGRQFPNYSSELNVNALELEDSALYLCASSFGTDTQYFGPGTRLTVL.

CDR3 residues: CASSYRDRTYEQYF. The CDR3 bases are TGCGCCAGCAGCTACCGGGACAGGACCTACGAGCAGTACTTC. The chain joins TRBV5-1 to TRBJ2-7; 8 nucleotides align to TRBD1. The J segment lost 2 bases and the V segment lost 3 bases, leaving 4 bases of the junction unmatched. Germline assignment: CDR1 SGHRS and CDR2 YFSETQ. The length of the CDR3 is 14 residues.

This clone appeared a single time. The V call is TRBV5-8, the J call TRBJ2-3, with a possible D match to TRBD1 (5 bases). V was pared by 2 bases and J by 7 bases, with 8 bases between. The germline CDR1 and CDR2 sequences are SGHTS and YDEGEE. The CDR3 is made up of 12 amino acids. The DNA for the CDR3 is TGTGCCAGCAGCTTCTGGGGCAATACGCAGTATTTT. Translation: CASSFWGNTQYF.

J is TRBJ2-1 and V is TRBV7-9; the match to TRBD2 covers 14 bases. CDR3 length: 18 amino acids. V trimming: 1 base; J trimming: 4 bases; junction bases outside the gene matches: 6. The germline V gene encodes CDR1 SEHNR and CDR2 FQNEAQ (reference sequence). The CDR3 protein is CASSLEGLAGVLYNEQFF. Here the CDR3 DNA reads TGTGCCAGCAGCTTAGAGGGACTAGCGGGAGTGCTTTACAATGAGCAGTTCTTC.

The rearrangement joins TRBV19 to TRBJ2-7; tentatively, D is TRBD1 (6 bases). V was trimmed by 5 bases and J by 5 bases, leaving 19 bases between them. Germline assignment: CDR1 LNHDA and CDR2 SQIVND (reference sequence). This CDR3 spans 15 amino acids. The DNA for the CDR3 is TGTGCCAGTAGTGAGTACAGGGTGGGTCCACACGAGCAGTACTTC. Protein: CASSEYRVGPHEQYF.

The chain uses TRBV10-2 and TRBJ2-3; 12 bases match TRBD2. CDR1 is WSHSY, CDR2 SAAADI, per germline. The CDR3 extends over 16 amino acids. V was pared by 4 bases and J by 4 bases, with 6 bases of the junction left unmatched. The CDR3 reads CASSAPSGGASDTQYF. CDR3 coding DNA: TGCGCCAGCAGTGCCCCTAGCGGGGGGGCATCAGATACGCAGTATTTT.

The V call is TRBV7-8, the J call TRBJ2-3; possible D gene TRBD1, 5 bases. Deletions cut 5 bases from V and 4 bases from J, with 16 bases between. This CDR3 region has 15 residues. The germline V gene encodes CDR1 SGHVS and CDR2 FQNEAQ. CDR3 in DNA: TGTGCCAGCAGCCAGGGAAGCAGGATCGCAGATACGCAGTATTTT. Its translation: CASSQGSRIADTQYF.

The genes are TRBV2 and TRBJ1-2, with a tentative D call TRBD1 (5 bases). Trimming took 1 base from V and 7 from J, leaving 22 bases between them. The germline V gene has CDR1 SNHLY and CDR2 FYNNEI. The CDR3 loop spans 17 amino acids. CDR3 amino acids: CASSEGVKKGLNSGYTF. The CDR3, as DNA: TGTGCCAGCAGTGAAGGTGTAAAGAAGGGGCTAAATAGTGGCTACACCTTC.

The chain employs TRBV19 and TRBJ1-5; D ambiguous. In germline, CDR1 is LNHDA, CDR2 SQIVND (reference sequence). There are 15 residues in the CDR3. V dropped 5 bases and J dropped 0 bases, with 11 bases sitting between them. CDR3 sequence (DNA): TGTGCCAGTAGTTCCCGACAAAATAGCAATCAGCCCCAGCATTTT. Protein product: CASSSRQNSNQPQHF.

To note about this clone: One end of the junction is discordant with germline, which a read error may explain. The rearrangement uses TRBV29-1 and TRBJ2-6, with a possible D match to TRBD1 (5 bases). The CDR3 runs 14 residues. The germline CDR1 and CDR2 sequences are SQVTM and ANQGSEA. The CDR3 protein is CSVGPISGANGLTF. In DNA, the CDR3 is TGCAGCGTTGGTCCGATCTCTGGGGCCAACGGCCTGACTTTC.

This clone was counted a single time. V and J are TRBV7-8 and TRBJ1-2; perhaps TRBD1 as D (5 bases). CDR3 size: 14 residues. V shed 2 bases and J shed 8 bases, with 15 bases lying between them. CDR1 SGHVS and CDR2 FQNEAQ come from the germline V gene. This CDR3 is CASSLLPGTGGYTF. As DNA, the CDR3 is TGTGCCAGCAGCTTACTACCCGGCACAGGAGGCTACACCTTC.

The J gene is TRBJ1-5, the V gene TRBV19; a possible D gene is TRBD1 (6 bases). Germline V gives CDR1 LNHDA, CDR2 SQIVND (reference sequence). Trimming removed 7 bases at V and 6 bases at J, with 13 bases between. CDR3 size: 13 residues. The chain's CDR3 is CASIRTGFQPQHF. The CDR3 DNA reads as TGTGCCAGTATAAGAACAGGGTTTCAGCCCCAGCATTTT.

The chain uses TRBV5-1 and TRBJ2-3; D is ambiguous. V lost 3 bases and J lost 0, with 8 bases in between. From germline, CDR1 is SGHRS and CDR2 YFSETQ. The CDR3 is 14 residues long. This chain's CDR3 is CASSSGSSTDTQYF. The CDR3 DNA reads as TGCGCCAGCAGCTCCGGGTCTAGCACAGATACGCAGTATTTT.

This chain joins TRBV27 and TRBJ1-2, with D hard to call. The V gene lost 3 bases and the J gene lost 1 base, with 12 bases spanning the gap. Germline V gene lookup returns CDR1 MNHEY and CDR2 SMNVEV (reference sequence). The CDR3 has 15 amino acids. The CDR3 loop reads CASSFTASVNYGYTF. Here the CDR3 DNA reads TGTGCCAGCAGTTTTACAGCTTCAGTTAACTATGGCTACACCTTC.

A word on this clone: At one end the junction does not follow the germline gene, possibly because of a read error. The chain employs TRBV2 and TRBJ2-6; maybe TRBD1 (5 bases). The CDR3 consists of 16 residues. In germline, CDR1 is SNHLY, CDR2 FYNNEI. CDR3 region: CASSLVVRSGANGLTF. As DNA, the CDR3 is TGTGCCAGCAGTCTCGTAGTTCGCTCTGGGGCCAACGGCCTGACTTTC.

The genes are TRBV6-1 and TRBJ2-3; D uncertain. CDR1 MNHNS and CDR2 SASEGT come from the germline V gene. Trimming removed 3 bases at V and 3 bases at J, with 16 bases between. This CDR3 is built from 16 residues. The CDR3 bases are TGTGCCAGCAGTGACGCGCGGCTTCCCGGAACAGATACGCAGTATTTT. This translates into CASSDARLPGTDTQYF.